This T cell receptor (beta chain) is from a study of shared clonotypes between healthy human individuals (dated by TCRdb to 2020 to 2022). Study-wide context: A few men and a couple of women, aged 18 to 49 years, made up the cohort. To estimate repertoire size and how much clonotype sharing occurs between individuals, the study deeply sequenced the blood TCR repertoires of five healthy adults. Per donor, leukapheresis produced somewhere between about 0.85 and 10 billion PBMCs. Different laboratories and diverse techniques were used to prepare libraries and sequence TCR repertoires, to increase sequencing depth and limit assay-specific biases.

General study outcomes and caveats: Sampling was restricted to blood, and TCR repertoires in tissue are likely to differ from TCR repertoires in blood. Based on pairwise subsampling, the degree of clonotype sharing among donors was expected to be affected by sequencing depth. Because the study included only a small number of donors, the genetic and exposure-history diversity represented was limited.

Looking up the germline V gene (reference sequence) yields CDR1 SEHNR and CDR2 FQNEAQ. Trimming takes 1 base from V and 2 bases from J, and the germline ends sit 13 bases apart. Inclusive of the bounding cysteine and phenylalanine, the CDR3 is 16 residues long. Just the 48-base CDR3 DNA is kept, in frame starting at base 1. With respect to this clone: No antigen is known for it. No quality values exist for individual bases; no much larger clone is one base distant. Other DNA sequences in this sample translate to the same CDR3.

The donors were healthy, HIV-negative adults who had no recently reported acute infections or vaccinations. Only Caucasian adults living in Nashville, Tennessee, USA were represented among the donors. For unsorted samples, about 87 million PBMCs were counted, and genomic DNA was extracted using the QIAamp DNA Blood Mini kit. Blood was collected by leukapheresis, and PBMCs were isolated by Ficoll-Histopaque density gradient centrifugation and then cryopreserved in liquid nitrogen vapor phase. Using the deep immunoSEQ assay, multiplex PCR amplified TCR CDR3 regions from genomic DNA. For each cell subset, the extracted genomic DNA was distributed evenly across all wells of several immunoSEQ 96-well plates, and each plate served as one replicate. For unsorted PBMC, each replicate PCR was loaded with 250 to 300 ng genomic DNA, equivalent to approximately 33,000 T cell genomes. Ten immunoSEQ deep assay plates were used to sequence the unsorted PBMC genomic DNA. Purified libraries were quantified with a Qubit 3.0 fluorometer, sized on a Bioanalyzer 2100, and re-quantified with the KAPA Library Quantification kit. Each immunoSEQ 96-well plate was sequenced on its own single-read 150-cycle Illumina NextSeq 550 flow cell. In the original analysis: Because the immunoSEQ output included only junctional sequences and no quality scores, the filtering could not be the same as the filtering used for full-length reads. Sequences were annotated with PyIR, a Python wrapper for IgBLAST v1.9, and V/J genes and CDR3 were assigned using IMGT germline references. Reads were removed for weak V/J assignments (E-value above 1e-6), missing CDR3, stop codons, out-of-frame junctions, or ambiguous translated residues. V3J clonotypes were defined as sequences sharing the same inferred V gene, J gene, and CDR3 amino acid sequence. Percentage overlap between repertoires was calculated by dividing the number of shared unique clonotypes by the size of the smaller repertoire. Richness of each repertoire was evaluated using RTK rarefaction, the Chao1 estimator, and Recon v2.1 estimates of unobserved clonotypes. The clones in this table, taken by TCRdb from immuneACCESS, are in-frame only. Not every clone is retained; where verified, under half of the shortfall comes from an unresolved V gene, and the cause of the rest is unknown. Clone size and the V and J calls come from that table; the DNA yielded D and trimming. The sample records approximately 500,000 clones, approximately 78% of which are singletons. The ten largest make up about 11% of the sample.

The chain is made from TRBV7-9 and TRBJ2-3, with TRBD1 tentatively as D gene (5 bases match). This clonotype was sampled from a woman aged 40 to 50 in good health. Some clones in this sample may be carry-over from other donors' samples. Sequencing used PBMCs. The DNA sequence reads TGTGCCAGCAGCTTAGTATCTGGGGCGCACACAGATACGCAGTATTTT. It encodes CASSLVSGAHTDTQYF.